The source of this T cell receptor beta chain is a study of blood T cells in healthy people across ages. The table lists this clonotype with a count of one. What it binds is unknown. Using a J-beta primer mix together with a sample-barcoded 5' primer, a second PCR was run for about 7 to 12 cycles. One entry per CDR3 protein, called by TCRdb with MiXCR from the 5' RACE reads. The data hold around 1,800,000 distinct CDR3 sequences, with roughly two fifths observed a single time. Whole-study results and caveats: Relative to aged donors, long-lived donors carried more naive CD4+ cells and displayed higher diversity.

V lost 3 bases, J lost 11 bases, and 16 bases lay in between. The CDR3 consists of 13 residues. Germline lookup yields CDR1 SEHNR and CDR2 FQNEAQ (reference sequence). Sequencing was carried out using blood. This chain connects TRBV7-9 to TRBJ2-5, with D perhaps TRBD1 (6 bases). The TCR originated in a human donor in good health. CDR3 DNA: TGTGCCAGCAGCTTTGGACAGCCCTACGGGCAGTACTTC. This gives the protein CASSFGQPYGQYF.